This TCR beta chain emerged from a study of blood T cell repertoires in COVID-19 (dated by TCRdb to about 2020). Regarding the complete study: The collaborator samples originated in the United States, Italy and Spain and spanned the acute and convalescent phases of COVID-19. The prospective study material was composed of cDNA or gDNA derived from T cells, B-cell-depleted T cells, or PBMCs. The dataset comprised deeply sampled blood TCRbeta repertoires from subjects exposed to, actively infected with, or recovered from COVID-19. The repertoires were released in a freely available public database meant as a resource for research on the immune response to SARS-CoV-2. The samples were drawn from the first 160 participants of the ongoing ImmuneRACE study and from 950 to 1,500 subjects provided by 6 global collaborators. The sample metadata nearly always contained a de-identified subject ID, COVID-19 status, age in years and sex. HLA class I and class II types, where available, came from metadata supplied by the sample provider rather than from assay-based typing. The study at large found these results: How much clinical and demographic metadata was included differed by source and by participant, and the metadata was provided uncurated.

This clone was seen only a few times. What this receptor recognizes is not known. Per-nucleotide qualities are absent, and no much larger clonotype sits a single base away. There are 14 amino acids in the CDR3, from cysteine to phenylalanine inclusive. The entry retains the CDR3 DNA only, 42 bases that are in frame from base 1. At the junction V is shortened by 3 bases and J by 5 bases; bases outside the gene matches: 6. For CDR1 and CDR2, the germline V gene (reference sequence) lists DFQATT and SNEGSKA. TCRbeta CDR3 regions were amplified from genomic DNA using the immunoSEQ Assay, a bias-controlled multiplex PCR. For the original study's pipeline: Within the assay, amplification of reference gene primers was used to estimate how many nucleated cells each sample contained. To quantify the absolute abundance of each unique TCRbeta CDR3 rearrangement, sequence reads were collapsed and filtered. For each sample, productive Simpson clonality was calculated as the square root of Simpson's diversity index over productive rearrangements. TCRdb stores this immuneACCESS table with in-frame sequences only. Part of the clones is absent; in the studies checked, under half of the shortfall reflects unresolved V genes, and no reason is known for the rest. Clone size and the V and J calls come from that table; the DNA yielded D and trimming. Counted in this sample were roughly 180,000 clones; 70% to 90% of them appeared once. The ten largest clones add up to almost 1% of the sample.

Whole blood was collected in K2EDTA tubes by collaborating institutions according to the institutions' own protocols. For TCRbeta analysis, collaborators shipped samples as frozen whole blood, isolated PBMCs, or DNA extracted from either of those sample types. The sequenced sample was peripheral blood. Here the chain combines TRBV20-1 and TRBJ2-5; the junction holds 10 bases that match TRBD1. This TCR was recovered from a man aged 18 to 35 with acute or convalescent COVID-19. In nucleotide form, the sequence is TGCAGTGCTAGTCGACAGGGGGCGGGGGAGACCCAGTACTTC. It is translated as CSASRQGAGETQYF.